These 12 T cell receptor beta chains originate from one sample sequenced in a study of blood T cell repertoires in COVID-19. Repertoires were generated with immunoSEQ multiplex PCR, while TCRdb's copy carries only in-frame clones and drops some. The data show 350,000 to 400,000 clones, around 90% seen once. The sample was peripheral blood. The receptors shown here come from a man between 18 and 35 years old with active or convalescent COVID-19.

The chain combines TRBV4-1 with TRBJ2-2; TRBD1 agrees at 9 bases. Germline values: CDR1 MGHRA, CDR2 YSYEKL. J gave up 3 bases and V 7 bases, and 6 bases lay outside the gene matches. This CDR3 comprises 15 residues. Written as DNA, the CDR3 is TGCGCCAGCAATCCGCGGACAGGGGACACCGGGGAGCTGTTTTTT. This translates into CASNPRTGDTGELFF.

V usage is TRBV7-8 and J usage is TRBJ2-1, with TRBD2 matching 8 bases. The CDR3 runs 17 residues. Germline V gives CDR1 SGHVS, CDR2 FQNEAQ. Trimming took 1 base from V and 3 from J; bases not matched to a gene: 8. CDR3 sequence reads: CASSLVLTSGDYNEQFF. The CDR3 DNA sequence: TGTGCCAGCAGCTTAGTATTAACTAGCGGAGACTACAATGAGCAGTTCTTC.

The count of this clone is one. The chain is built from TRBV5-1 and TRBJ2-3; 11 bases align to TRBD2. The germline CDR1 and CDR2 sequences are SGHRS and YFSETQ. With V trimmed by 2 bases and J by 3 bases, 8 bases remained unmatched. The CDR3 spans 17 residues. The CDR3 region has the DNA TGCGCCAGCAGCTTTACTAGCGGGAGTGATTCAACAGATACGCAGTATTTT. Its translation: CASSFTSGSDSTDTQYF.

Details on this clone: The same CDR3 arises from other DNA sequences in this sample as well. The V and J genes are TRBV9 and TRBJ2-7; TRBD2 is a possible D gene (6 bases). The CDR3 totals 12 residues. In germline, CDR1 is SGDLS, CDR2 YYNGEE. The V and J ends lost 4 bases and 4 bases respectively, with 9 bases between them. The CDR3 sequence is CASSPGGYEQYF. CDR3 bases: TGTGCCAGCAGCCCCGGGGGATACGAGCAGTACTTC.

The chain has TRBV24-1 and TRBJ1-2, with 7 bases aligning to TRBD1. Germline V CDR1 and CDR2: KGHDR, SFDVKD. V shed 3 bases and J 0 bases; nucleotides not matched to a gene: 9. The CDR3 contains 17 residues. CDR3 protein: CATSDNRDRGPNYGYTF. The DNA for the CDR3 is TGTGCCACCAGTGATAACCGGGACAGAGGTCCTAACTATGGCTACACCTTC.

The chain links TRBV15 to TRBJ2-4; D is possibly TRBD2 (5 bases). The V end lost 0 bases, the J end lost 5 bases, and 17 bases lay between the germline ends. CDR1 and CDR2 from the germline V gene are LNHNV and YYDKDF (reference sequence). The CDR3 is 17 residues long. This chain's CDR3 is CATSRDSGLVRQNIQYF. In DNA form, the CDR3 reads TGTGCCACCAGCAGAGATTCAGGACTCGTAAGGCAAAACATTCAGTACTTC.

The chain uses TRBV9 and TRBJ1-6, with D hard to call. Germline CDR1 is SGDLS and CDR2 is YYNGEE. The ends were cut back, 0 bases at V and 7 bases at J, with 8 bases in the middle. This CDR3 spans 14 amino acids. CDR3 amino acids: CASSVVAVNSPLHF. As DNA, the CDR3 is TGTGCCAGCAGCGTAGTGGCAGTCAATTCACCCCTCCACTTT.

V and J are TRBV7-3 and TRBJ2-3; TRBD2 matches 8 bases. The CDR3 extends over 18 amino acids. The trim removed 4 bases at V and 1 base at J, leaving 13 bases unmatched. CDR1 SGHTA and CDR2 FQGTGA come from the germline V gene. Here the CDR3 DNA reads TGTGCCAGCAGCTCCCGCGGTAGCGGGGCCTTGGGCACAGATACGCAGTATTTT. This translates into CASSSRGSGALGTDTQYF. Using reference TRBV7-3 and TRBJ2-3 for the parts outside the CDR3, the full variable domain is GAGVSQTPSNKVTEKGKYVELRCDPISGHTALYWYRQSLGQGPEFLIYFQGTGAADDSGLPNDRFFAVRPEGSVSTLKIQRTERGDSAVYLCASSSRGSGALGTDTQYFGPGTRLTVL.

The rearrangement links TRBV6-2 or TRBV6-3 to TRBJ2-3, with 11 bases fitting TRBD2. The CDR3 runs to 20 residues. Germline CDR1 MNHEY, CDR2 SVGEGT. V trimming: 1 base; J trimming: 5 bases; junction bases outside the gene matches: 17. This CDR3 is CASSYWDRVYSGRAEDTQYF. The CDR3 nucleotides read TGTGCCAGCAGTTACTGGGACAGGGTTTATAGCGGGAGGGCGGAAGATACGCAGTATTTT.

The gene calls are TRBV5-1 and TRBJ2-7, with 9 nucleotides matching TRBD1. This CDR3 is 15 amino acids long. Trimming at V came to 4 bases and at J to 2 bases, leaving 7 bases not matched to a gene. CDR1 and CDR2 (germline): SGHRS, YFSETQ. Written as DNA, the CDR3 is TGCGCCAGCAGCATCCGGACAGGGGCCCCCTACGAGCAGTACTTC. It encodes CASSIRTGAPYEQYF.

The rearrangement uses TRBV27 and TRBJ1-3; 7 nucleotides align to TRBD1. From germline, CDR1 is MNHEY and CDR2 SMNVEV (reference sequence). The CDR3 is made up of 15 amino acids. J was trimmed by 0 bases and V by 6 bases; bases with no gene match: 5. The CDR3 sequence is CASSHGQASGNTIYF. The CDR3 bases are TGTGCCAGCAGCCACGGACAGGCCTCTGGAAACACCATATATTTT.

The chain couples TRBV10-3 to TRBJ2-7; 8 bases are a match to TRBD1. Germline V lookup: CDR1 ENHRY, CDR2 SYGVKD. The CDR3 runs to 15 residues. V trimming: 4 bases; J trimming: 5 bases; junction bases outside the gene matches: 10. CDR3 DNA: TGTGCCATCAGTGGTACGGACAGGGCCTACGACGAGCAGTACTTC. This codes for CAISGTDRAYDEQYF.